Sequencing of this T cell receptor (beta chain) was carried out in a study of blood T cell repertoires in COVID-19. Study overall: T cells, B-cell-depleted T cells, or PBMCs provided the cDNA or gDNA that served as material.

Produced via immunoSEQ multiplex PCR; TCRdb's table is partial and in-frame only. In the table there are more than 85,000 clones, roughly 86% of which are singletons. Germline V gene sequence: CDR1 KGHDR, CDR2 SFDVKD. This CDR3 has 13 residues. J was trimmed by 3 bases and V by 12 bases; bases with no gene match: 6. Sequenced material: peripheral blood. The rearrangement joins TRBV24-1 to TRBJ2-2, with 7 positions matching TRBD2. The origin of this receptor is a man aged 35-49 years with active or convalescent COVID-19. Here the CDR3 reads CASGGYDTGELFF. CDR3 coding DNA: TGTGCCTCCGGGGGGTATGACACCGGGGAGCTGTTTTTT.